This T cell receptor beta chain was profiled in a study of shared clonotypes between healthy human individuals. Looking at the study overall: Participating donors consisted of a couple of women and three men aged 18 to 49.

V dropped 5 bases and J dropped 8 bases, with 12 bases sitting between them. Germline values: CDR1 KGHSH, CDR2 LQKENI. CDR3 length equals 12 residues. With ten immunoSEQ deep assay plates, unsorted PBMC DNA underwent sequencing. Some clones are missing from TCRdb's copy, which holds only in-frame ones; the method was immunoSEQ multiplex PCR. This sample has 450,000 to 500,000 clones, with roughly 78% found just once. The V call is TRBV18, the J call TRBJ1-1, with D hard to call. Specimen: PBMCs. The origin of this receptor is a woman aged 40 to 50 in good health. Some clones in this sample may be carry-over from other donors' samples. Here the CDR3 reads CASSYGSQEAFF. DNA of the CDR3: TGTGCCAGCTCATACGGGTCGCAGGAAGCTTTCTTT.